The 32 T cell receptor beta chains below come from one sample, sequenced in a study of blood T cell repertoires in COVID-19 (dated by TCRdb to about 2020). The library came from the immunoSEQ multiplex PCR assay. TCRdb holds this immuneACCESS table with in-frame rearrangements only. Some clones are missing; in checked studies, unresolved V genes explain under half, and the rest has no known cause. The sample data list approximately 480,000 clones, and about nine tenths of these were observed just once. The top ten hold roughly 0.7% of the sample. Sample: PBMCs or T cells enriched from blood (not recorded which). These receptors were collected from a woman younger than 30 who had recovered from COVID-19.

The chain recombines TRBV29-1 with TRBJ2-5; TRBD1 matches 7 bases. This CDR3 region has 14 residues. V gave up 5 bases and J gave up 4 bases; unmatched junction bases: 10. Germline V gene sequence: CDR1 SQVTM, CDR2 ANQGSEA. CDR3 amino acids: CSVKGAMVAETQYF. CDR3 nucleotides: TGCAGCGTTAAGGGGGCGATGGTAGCAGAGACCCAGTACTTC.

The chain employs TRBV7-8 and TRBJ1-2; TRBD1 matches at 7 bases. Per the germline V gene, CDR1 is SGHVS and CDR2 is FQNEAQ. The CDR3 has 14 amino acids. V lost 3 bases, J lost 2 bases, and 3 bases stayed unmatched. DNA of the CDR3: TGTGCCAGCAGCTTTAGCAGGGGGAACTATGGCTACACCTTC. Translated, it gives CASSFSRGNYGYTF.

The chain recombines TRBV24-1 with TRBJ2-7, with D possibly matching TRBD1 (5 bases). Germline V CDR1 and CDR2: KGHDR, SFDVKD. This CDR3 is built from 16 residues. V was pared by 6 bases and J by 6 bases, with 23 bases between. CDR3 DNA: TGTGCCACCAGTTCGTTACCACAAGGGGCACCCAGCGAGCAGTACTTC. Protein sequence: CATSSLPQGAPSEQYF.

The chain is built from TRBV5-4 and TRBJ2-7; 7 bases line up with TRBD2. V dropped 4 bases and J dropped 2; count of bases not matched to a gene: 12. Per germline, CDR1 SGHNT and CDR2 YYREEE (reference sequence). This CDR3 is built from 16 residues. The CDR3 DNA follows: TGTGCCAGCAGCCGCCCGGAGGCTAGCGGAACCTACGAGCAGTACTTC. Amino acid sequence: CASSRPEASGTYEQYF.

The chain is built from TRBV6-4 and TRBJ1-1, with a tentative D call TRBD1 (6 bases). Looked up from germline, CDR1 is MRHNA and CDR2 is SNTAGT. Trimming cost V 5 bases and J 6 bases, with 25 bases left between them. The CDR3 is 17 amino acids. The CDR3 DNA is TGTGCCAGCAGTCAACAGGGTCCCTTCCAGAGTCCCGCTGAAGCTTTCTTT. Its protein product is CASSQQGPFQSPAEAFF.

This chain uses TRBV5-1 with TRBJ2-7; 9 nucleotides match TRBD1. The germline gives CDR1 SGHRS, CDR2 YFSETQ. The CDR3 contains 15 residues. Losses at the gene ends were 4 bases for V and 4 bases for J; bases not matched to a gene: 9. The CDR3 loop reads CASSATGGKTYEQYF. The CDR3 nucleotides read TGCGCCAGCAGCGCCACAGGGGGCAAGACTTACGAGCAGTACTTC. Filled out from reference TRBV5-1 and TRBJ2-7, the complete variable domain reads KAGVTQTPRYLIKTRGQQVTLSCSPISGHRSVSWYQQTPGQGLQFLFEYFSETQRNKGNFPGRFSGRQFSNSRSEMNVSTLELGDSALYLCASSATGGKTYEQYFGPGTRLTVT.

The V and J genes are TRBV12-3 or TRBV12-4 and TRBJ1-1; 7 positions agree with TRBD1. This CDR3 region has 13 residues. V lost 5 bases to trimming and J lost 2 bases; unmatched junction nucleotides: 2. The CDR3 loop reads CASSDRDNTEAFF. The DNA of the CDR3 is TGTGCCAGCAGTGACAGGGATAACACTGAAGCTTTCTTT.

The chain employs TRBV4-1 and TRBJ1-3, with D tentatively TRBD1 (5 bases). Trimming left V 5 bases short and J 4 bases short, with 18 bases between. The length of the CDR3 is 16 residues. The germline CDR1 and CDR2 sequences are MGHRA and YSYEKL. Here the CDR3 DNA reads TGCGCCAGCAGCTTACGGGGGTTGGAGCTGGGAAACACCATATATTTT. It translates to CASSLRGLELGNTIYF.

The rearrangement uses TRBV28 and TRBJ1-1; 7 positions agree with TRBD1. The CDR3 extends over 15 amino acids. V shed 5 bases and J 1 base; nucleotides not matched to a gene: 7. Per the germline V gene, CDR1 is MDHEN and CDR2 is SYDVKM. This CDR3 reads CASSPDRVPNTEAFF. The CDR3 DNA reads as TGTGCCAGCAGTCCCGACAGGGTTCCGAACACTGAAGCTTTCTTT.

The genes are TRBV5-5 and TRBJ1-3, with D hard to call. With 2 bases removed from V and 4 bases from J, the gap between germline ends came to 13 bases. The CDR3 is 15 amino acids. The germline V gene has CDR1 SGHKS and CDR2 YYEKEE (reference sequence). The CDR3, as DNA: TGTGCCAGCAGCTTTTATCCCCAGGAAGGAAACACCATATATTTT. Translated: CASSFYPQEGNTIYF.

The chain is built from TRBV12-3 or TRBV12-4 and TRBJ1-1, with D uncertain. CDR3 size: 13 residues. CDR3 residues: CAVFNPGRTEAFF. The CDR3 bases are TGTGCAGTCTTTAACCCGGGGAGGACTGAAGCTTTCTTT.

This rearrangement joins TRBV28 to TRBJ2-1; 11 bases align to TRBD1. CDR1 is MDHEN, CDR2 SYDVKM, per germline. V was pared by 4 bases and J by 6 bases, with 11 bases of the junction left unmatched. This CDR3 is built from 17 residues. In DNA, the CDR3 is TGTGCCAGCAGTTCCGGACAGGGGGCAAGACTGGGCAATGAGCAGTTCTTC. Translated, it gives CASSSGQGARLGNEQFF.

This sequence joins TRBV29-1 and TRBJ2-1; D is unclear. Germline V gene data show CDR1 as SQVTM and CDR2 as ANQGSEA. V gave up 6 bases and J gave up 4 bases, with 16 bases separating them. The CDR3 loop spans 14 amino acids. In DNA, the CDR3 is TGCAGCGTACGAGATACCCCACCTTACAATGAGCAGTTCTTC. It translates to CSVRDTPPYNEQFF.

The J gene is TRBJ2-2, the V gene TRBV5-6; D gene ambiguous. This CDR3 has 15 residues. The germline V and J ends were trimmed by 0 bases and 3 bases, with 9 bases remaining between them. Germline CDR1 is SGHDT and CDR2 is YYEEEE. The CDR3 DNA sequence: TGTGCCAGCAGCTTGGAATTCGGTTACACCGGGGAGCTGTTTTTT. It translates to CASSLEFGYTGELFF.

This sequence joins TRBV2 and TRBJ2-7; TRBD1 agrees at 9 bases. This CDR3 is built from 14 residues. Germline assignment: CDR1 SNHLY and CDR2 FYNNEI. V lost 6 bases to trimming and J lost 6 bases; unmatched junction nucleotides: 9. The CDR3: CASREQGASSEQYF. CDR3 nucleotide sequence: TGTGCCAGCAGGGAACAGGGGGCGTCGTCCGAGCAGTACTTC.

This clone was counted a single time. The genes are TRBV12-3 or TRBV12-4 and TRBJ2-1; D remains unclear. The ends were cut back, 1 base at V and 3 bases at J, with 4 bases in the middle. The CDR3 is 13 residues long. In nucleotides, the CDR3 is TGTGCCAGCAGTTTAGACAGCTACAATGAGCAGTTCTTC. It is translated as CASSLDSYNEQFF.

The chain uses TRBV21-1 and TRBJ2-1; the D call in the table, TRBD2, was not verified against the DNA. TRBV21-1 is given as a pseudogene. The CDR3 length is 15 residues. CDR3: CASSKGGRGRNEQFF. CDR3 nucleotide sequence: TGTGCCAGCAGCAAAGGGGGGCGGGGGAGGAATGAGCAGTTCTTC.

The gene calls are TRBV5-1 and TRBJ2-7, with 7 bases fitting TRBD1. Germline V gene lookup returns CDR1 SGHRS and CDR2 YFSETQ. There are 15 residues in the CDR3. Trimming took 4 bases from V and 6 from J; bases not matched to a gene: 13. The CDR3 bases are TGCGCCAGCAGCCCCTCGACAGGGTCGACGTCCGAGCAGTACTTC. Encoded protein: CASSPSTGSTSEQYF.

The chain links TRBV6-5 to TRBJ1-5, with D possibly TRBD1 on 6 matching bases. The CDR3 covers 12 residues. Germline-derived CDR1 and CDR2 are MNHEY and SVGAGI. V lost 8 bases, J lost 4 bases, and 9 bases lay in between. The CDR3 is CASATGNQPQHF. The CDR3 DNA follows: TGTGCCAGCGCCACAGGGAATCAGCCCCAGCATTTT.

The CDR3 nucleotides read TGTGCCAGCTCACGGGACCAACAGGGCACTGAAGCTTTCTTT. This codes for CASSRDQQGTEAFF. The V and J genes are TRBV18 and TRBJ1-1; a weak D match, TRBD1 (6 bases). The CDR3 loop spans 14 amino acids. Trimming cost V 4 bases and J 4 bases, with 13 bases left between them. The germline CDR1 and CDR2 sequences are KGHSH and LQKENI.

V and J are TRBV30 and TRBJ2-3; 13 bases match TRBD2. V gave up 5 bases and J gave up 2 bases; unmatched junction bases: 10. The CDR3 extends over 17 amino acids. CDR1 is GTSNPN, CDR2 SVGIG, per germline (reference sequence). CDR3 residues: CAWSLILAGGLTDTQYF. The CDR3, as DNA: TGTGCCTGGTCCCTGATACTAGCGGGGGGGCTCACAGATACGCAGTATTTT.

The chain has TRBV5-4 and TRBJ2-5, with 9 bases that match TRBD1. There are 15 residues in the CDR3. Germline V lookup: CDR1 SGHNT, CDR2 YYREEE (reference sequence). J was trimmed by 5 bases and V by 4 bases; bases with no gene match: 9. The CDR3 spells CASSLDRGFGETQYF. The CDR3 DNA is TGTGCCAGCAGCCTCGACAGGGGGTTTGGGGAGACCCAGTACTTC.

In regard to this clone: This specimen includes other DNA sequences encoding the same CDR3. The chain recombines TRBV5-1 with TRBJ1-5; D might be TRBD1 (5 bases). Germline lookup yields CDR1 SGHRS and CDR2 YFSETQ. The V end lost 0 bases, the J end lost 4 bases, and 11 bases lay between the germline ends. This CDR3 contains 15 residues. In DNA form, the CDR3 reads TGCGCCAGCAGCTTGGGGGGCGACTCTAATCAGCCCCAGCATTTT. It is translated as CASSLGGDSNQPQHF.

A remark on this clone: The junction and the germline gene differ at one end; a read error may be behind it. The sample has other DNA sequences that encode this CDR3 too. The chain uses TRBV19 and TRBJ1-6, with TRBD1 as a possible D gene (5 bases). The germline CDR1 and CDR2 sequences are LNHDA and SQIVND (reference sequence). The CDR3 has 12 residues. CDR3 DNA: TGTGCCACCAGGGCGCAGGGTTCACCCCTTCACTTT. Protein product: CATRAQGSPLHF.

The chain is built from TRBV5-1 and TRBJ2-5; 9 bases are a match to TRBD1. CDR1 is SGHRS, CDR2 YFSETQ, per germline. V shed 7 bases, J shed 4 bases, and the junction held 17 bases outside the gene matches. This CDR3 is 17 amino acids long. As DNA, the CDR3 is TGCGCCAGCGGAGACCCTTTACAGGGGGCAACTGGAGAGACCCAGTACTTC. Protein sequence: CASGDPLQGATGETQYF.

The gene calls are TRBV7-8 and TRBJ2-7; the match to TRBD1 covers 7 bases. This CDR3 has 17 amino acids. Trimming removed 6 bases from V and 1 base from J; junction bases left unmatched: 15. Germline V CDR1 and CDR2: SGHVS, FQNEAQ. The CDR3 spells CASSPDRGTAVSYEQYF. The DNA for the CDR3 is TGTGCCAGCAGTCCAGATAGGGGGACAGCGGTTTCCTACGAGCAGTACTTC.

This clone was recorded only once. The V call is TRBV19, the J call TRBJ1-1; 10 bases match TRBD1. The CDR3 covers 17 residues. In germline, CDR1 is LNHDA, CDR2 SQIVND (reference sequence). After removal of 4 bases from V and 2 bases from J, the junction contained 10 bases not matched to a gene. The chain's CDR3 is CASSKDRGAPRNTEAFF. As DNA, the CDR3 is TGTGCCAGTAGTAAGGACAGGGGGGCCCCCCGTAACACTGAAGCTTTCTTT.

The chain has TRBV5-4 and TRBJ2-7; 8 bases fit TRBD1. This CDR3 region has 15 residues. V was clipped by 0 bases and J by 5 bases; unmatched bases: 7. Germline V gene sequence: CDR1 SGHNT, CDR2 YYREEE (reference sequence). The chain's CDR3 is CASSLVGQGAHEQYF. The CDR3 nucleotides are TGTGCCAGCAGCTTGGTAGGACAGGGTGCGCACGAGCAGTACTTC.

V usage is TRBV30 and J usage is TRBJ2-3; the match to TRBD2 covers 10 bases. From germline, CDR1 is GTSNPN and CDR2 SVGIG (reference sequence). After removal of 6 bases from V and 2 bases from J, the junction contained 5 bases not matched to a gene. CDR3 size: 14 residues. The CDR3 here is CACSLAGVTDTQYF. The CDR3 DNA sequence: TGTGCCTGTTCCCTAGCGGGGGTCACAGATACGCAGTATTTT.

This chain joins TRBV9 and TRBJ2-1, with 7 bases identical to TRBD2. V shed 4 bases, J shed 5 bases, and the junction held 9 bases outside the gene matches. The CDR3 covers 15 residues. Germline V gene sequence: CDR1 SGDLS, CDR2 YYNGEE. CDR3 coding DNA: TGTGCCAGCAGCTCTCGGACTAGTACCGACAATGAGCAGTTCTTC. This codes for CASSSRTSTDNEQFF. The full variable domain, in which reference TRBV9 and TRBJ2-1 provide the parts outside the CDR3, is DSGVTQTPKHLITATGQRVTLRCSPRSGDLSVYWYQQSLDQGLQFLIQYYNGEERAKGNILERFSAQQFPDLHSELNLSSLELGDSALYFCASSSRTSTDNEQFFGPGTRLTVL.

This clone occurred once. The chain employs TRBV5-1 and TRBJ2-1; 12 nucleotides match TRBD2. The germline V gene encodes CDR1 SGHRS and CDR2 YFSETQ. The CDR3 runs 17 residues. V was pared by 4 bases and J by 2 bases, with 7 bases of the junction left unmatched. This CDR3 reads CASSPGLAGPPYNEQFF. CDR3 in DNA: TGCGCCAGCAGCCCCGGACTAGCGGGACCCCCCTACAATGAGCAGTTCTTC. Based on the CDR3 plus reference TRBV5-1 and TRBJ2-1, the full variable domain is KAGVTQTPRYLIKTRGQQVTLSCSPISGHRSVSWYQQTPGQGLQFLFEYFSETQRNKGNFPGRFSGRQFSNSRSEMNVSTLELGDSALYLCASSPGLAGPPYNEQFFGPGTRLTVL.

The chain employs TRBV6-5 and TRBJ2-2; D may be TRBD1 (6 bases). The V gene's germline CDR1 is MNHEY and CDR2 SVGAGI. Trimming pared 4 bases from V and 6 bases from J, leaving 15 bases between. CDR3 size: 15 residues. CDR3 sequence (DNA): TGTGCCAGCAGTTTTCAATACAGGGAGCCCGGGGAGCTGTTTTTT. This translates into CASSFQYREPGELFF.